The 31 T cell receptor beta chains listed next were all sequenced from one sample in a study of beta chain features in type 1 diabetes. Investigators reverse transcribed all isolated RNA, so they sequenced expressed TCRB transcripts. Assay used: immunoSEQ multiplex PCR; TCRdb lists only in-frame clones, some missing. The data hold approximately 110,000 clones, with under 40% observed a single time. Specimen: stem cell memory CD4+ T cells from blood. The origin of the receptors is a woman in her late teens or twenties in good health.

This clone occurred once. This CDR3 reads CASSMGLAGIHEQYF. The CDR3 DNA is TGTGCCAGCAGTATGGGACTAGCGGGAATCCACGAGCAGTACTTC. The V call is TRBV6-1, the J call TRBJ2-7; 13 bases fit TRBD2. The trim removed 5 bases at V and 5 bases at J, leaving 6 bases unmatched. CDR3 length: 15 amino acids. Germline V lookup: CDR1 MNHNS, CDR2 SASEGT.

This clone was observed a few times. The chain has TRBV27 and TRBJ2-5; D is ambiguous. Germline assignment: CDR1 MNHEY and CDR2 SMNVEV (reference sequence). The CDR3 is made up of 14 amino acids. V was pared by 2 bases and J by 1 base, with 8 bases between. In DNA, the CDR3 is TGTGCCAGCAGTTTAGCGGCCACCCAAGAGACCCAGTACTTC. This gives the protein CASSLAATQETQYF.

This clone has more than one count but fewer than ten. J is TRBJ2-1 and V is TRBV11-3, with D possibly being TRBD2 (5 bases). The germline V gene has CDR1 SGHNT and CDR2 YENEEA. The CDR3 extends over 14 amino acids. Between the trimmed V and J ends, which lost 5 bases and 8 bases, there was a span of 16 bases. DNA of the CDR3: TGTGCCAGCAGCCCCGGCGGCGGGCGCTATGAGCAGTTCTTC. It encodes CASSPGGGRYEQFF.

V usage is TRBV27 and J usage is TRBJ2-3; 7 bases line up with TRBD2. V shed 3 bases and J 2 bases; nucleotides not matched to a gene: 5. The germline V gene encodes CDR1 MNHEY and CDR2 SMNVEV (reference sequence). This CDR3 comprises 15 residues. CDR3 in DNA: TGTGCCAGCAGTTTTCGGACTAGGACCACAGATACGCAGTATTTT. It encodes CASSFRTRTTDTQYF.

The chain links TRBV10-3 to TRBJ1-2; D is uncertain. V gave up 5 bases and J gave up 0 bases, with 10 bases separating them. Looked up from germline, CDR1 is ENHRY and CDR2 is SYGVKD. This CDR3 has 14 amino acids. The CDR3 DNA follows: TGTGCCATCAGTCCCATCCCGGCTAACTATGGCTACACCTTC. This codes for CAISPIPANYGYTF.

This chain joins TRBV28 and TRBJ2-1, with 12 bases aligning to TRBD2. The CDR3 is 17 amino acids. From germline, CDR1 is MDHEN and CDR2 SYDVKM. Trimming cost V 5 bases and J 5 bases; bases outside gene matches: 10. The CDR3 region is CASSALTSGRMNNEQFF. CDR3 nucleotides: TGTGCCAGCAGTGCCCTTACTAGCGGGAGGATGAACAATGAGCAGTTCTTC. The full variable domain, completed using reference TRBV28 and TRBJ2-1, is DVKVTQSSRYLVKRTGEKVFLECVQDMDHENMFWYRQDPGLGLRLIYFSYDVKMKEKGDIPEGYSVSREKKERFSLILESASTNQTSMYLCASSALTSGRMNNEQFFGPGTRLTVL.

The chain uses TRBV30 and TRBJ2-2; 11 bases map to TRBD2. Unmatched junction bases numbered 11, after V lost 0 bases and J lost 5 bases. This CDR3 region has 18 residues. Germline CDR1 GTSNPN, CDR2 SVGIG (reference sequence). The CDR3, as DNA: TGTGCCTGGAGTGTAACTAGCGGGAGACTTGTAGAAACCGGGGAGCTGTTTTTT. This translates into CAWSVTSGRLVETGELFF.

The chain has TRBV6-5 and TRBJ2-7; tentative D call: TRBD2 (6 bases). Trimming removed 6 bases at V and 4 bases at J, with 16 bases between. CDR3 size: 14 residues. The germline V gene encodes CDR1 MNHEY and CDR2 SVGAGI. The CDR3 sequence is CASSRSGRLYEQYF. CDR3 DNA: TGTGCCAGCAGCCGTAGCGGAAGGTTATACGAGCAGTACTTC.

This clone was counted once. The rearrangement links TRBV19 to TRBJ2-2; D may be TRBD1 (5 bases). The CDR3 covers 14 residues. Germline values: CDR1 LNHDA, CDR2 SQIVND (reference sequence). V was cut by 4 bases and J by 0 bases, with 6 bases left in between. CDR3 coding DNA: TGTGCCAGTAGTAAGGGGCCGAACACCGGGGAGCTGTTTTTT. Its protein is CASSKGPNTGELFF.

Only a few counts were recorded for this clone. Here the CDR3 DNA reads TGTGCCAGCAGCCTGGGACAGGGGGCCGACAATGAGCAGTTCTTC. The encoded protein is CASSLGQGADNEQFF. The chain recombines TRBV4-2 with TRBJ2-1; 12 bases agree with TRBD1. V lost 4 bases and J lost 5; bases outside the gene matches: 3. The germline V gene has CDR1 LGHNA and CDR2 YNFKEQ. The CDR3 is 15 residues long.

The CDR3 nucleotides read TGTGCCAGCAGCGCCTTACTAGCGGGAGGGCCTGAGGAGCAGTACTTC. Its protein product is CASSALLAGGPEEQYF. The V gene is TRBV7-9, the J gene TRBJ2-7; 13 bases line up with TRBD2. Unmatched junction bases numbered 11, after V lost 5 bases and J lost 7 bases. CDR3 size: 16 residues. Germline V CDR1 and CDR2: SEHNR, FQNEAQ (reference sequence).

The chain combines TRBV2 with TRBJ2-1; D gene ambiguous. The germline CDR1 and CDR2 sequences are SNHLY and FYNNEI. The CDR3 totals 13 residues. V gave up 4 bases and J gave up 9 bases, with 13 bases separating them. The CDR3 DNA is TGTGCCAGCAGTGCCCCCTCCCCCGGTGAGCAGTTCTTC. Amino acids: CASSAPSPGEQFF.

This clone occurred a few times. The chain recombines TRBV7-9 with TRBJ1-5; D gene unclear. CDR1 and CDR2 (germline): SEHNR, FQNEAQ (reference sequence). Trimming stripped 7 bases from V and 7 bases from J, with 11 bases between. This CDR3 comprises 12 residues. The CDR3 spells CASTMAGQPQHF. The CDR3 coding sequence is TGTGCCAGCACCATGGCGGGCCAGCCCCAGCATTTT.

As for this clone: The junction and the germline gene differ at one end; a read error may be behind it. CDR3 coding DNA: TGTGCCAGCAGCTTAGAAGCCGAGCGACCCCTCTACGGGACATGCGTATTC. Its protein is CASSLEAERPLYGTCVF. This chain joins TRBV7-9 and TRBJ1-2, with D tentatively TRBD1 (6 bases). The CDR3 extends over 17 amino acids. Germline V gene lookup returns CDR1 SEHNR and CDR2 FQNEAQ (reference sequence).

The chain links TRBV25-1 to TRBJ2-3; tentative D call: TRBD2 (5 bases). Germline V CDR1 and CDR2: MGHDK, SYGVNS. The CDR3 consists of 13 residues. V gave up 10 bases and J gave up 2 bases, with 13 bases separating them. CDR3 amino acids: CATTNRDTDTQYF. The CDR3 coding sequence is TGTGCCACCACTAACCGGGACACAGATACGCAGTATTTT.

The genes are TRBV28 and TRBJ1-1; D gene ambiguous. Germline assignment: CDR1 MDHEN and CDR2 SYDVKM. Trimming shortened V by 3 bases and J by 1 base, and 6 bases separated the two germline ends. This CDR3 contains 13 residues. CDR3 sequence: CASSFYTNTEAFF. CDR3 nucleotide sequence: TGTGCCAGCAGTTTTTACACGAACACTGAAGCTTTCTTT.

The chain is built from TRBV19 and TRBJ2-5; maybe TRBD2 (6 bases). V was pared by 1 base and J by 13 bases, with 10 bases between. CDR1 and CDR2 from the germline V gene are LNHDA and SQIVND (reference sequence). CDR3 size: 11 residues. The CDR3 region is CASSIGRDLYF. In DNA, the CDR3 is TGTGCCAGTAGTATAGGGCGGGACCTGTACTTC. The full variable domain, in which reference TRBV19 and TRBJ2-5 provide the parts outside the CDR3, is DGGITQSPKYLFRKEGQNVTLSCEQNLNHDAMYWYRQDPGQGLRLIYYSQIVNDFQKGDIAEGYSVSREKKESFPLTVTSAQKNPTAFYLCASSIGRDLYFGPGTRLLVL.

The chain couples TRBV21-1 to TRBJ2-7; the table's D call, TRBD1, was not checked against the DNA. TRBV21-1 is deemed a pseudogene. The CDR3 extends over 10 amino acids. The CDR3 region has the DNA TGTGCCAGCAGCCACTACGAGCAGTACTTC. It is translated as CASSHYEQYF.

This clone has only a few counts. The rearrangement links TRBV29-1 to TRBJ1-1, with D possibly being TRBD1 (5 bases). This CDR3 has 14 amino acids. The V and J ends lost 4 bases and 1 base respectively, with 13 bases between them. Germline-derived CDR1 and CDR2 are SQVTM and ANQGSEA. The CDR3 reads CSVVMGGWNTEAFF. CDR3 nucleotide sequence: TGCAGCGTTGTCATGGGGGGATGGAACACTGAAGCTTTCTTT.

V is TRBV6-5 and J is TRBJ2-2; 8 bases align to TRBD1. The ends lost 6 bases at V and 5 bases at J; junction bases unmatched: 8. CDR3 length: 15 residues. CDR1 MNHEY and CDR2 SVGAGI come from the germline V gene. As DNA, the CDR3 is TGTGCCAGCAGACGTCCTGGACAGGGAACCGGGGAGCTGTTTTTT. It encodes CASRRPGQGTGELFF.

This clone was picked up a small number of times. This chain's CDR3 is CASSPLAGGTYEQYF. The CDR3 bases are TGTGCCAGCAGTCCGCTAGCGGGAGGAACCTACGAGCAGTACTTC. The rearrangement joins TRBV5-4 to TRBJ2-7; 11 bases map to TRBD2. This CDR3 is built from 15 residues. J lost 2 bases, V lost 5 bases, and 6 bases had no gene match. CDR1 is SGHNT and CDR2 is YYREEE in the germline V gene (reference sequence).

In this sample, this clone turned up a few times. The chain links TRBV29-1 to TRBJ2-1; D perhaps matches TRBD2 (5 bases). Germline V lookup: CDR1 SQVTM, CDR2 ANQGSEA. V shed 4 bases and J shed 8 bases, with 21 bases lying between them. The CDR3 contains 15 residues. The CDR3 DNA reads TGCAGCGTTGTTGACACGAGCGGCACGGCCGATGAGCAGTTCTTC. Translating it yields CSVVDTSGTADEQFF.

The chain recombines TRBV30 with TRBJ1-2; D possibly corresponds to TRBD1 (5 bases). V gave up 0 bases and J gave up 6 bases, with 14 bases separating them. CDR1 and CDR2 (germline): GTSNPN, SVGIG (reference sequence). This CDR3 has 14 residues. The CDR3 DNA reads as TGTGCCTGGAGTGTACTATGGGGGGAAAATGGCTACACCTTC. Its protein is CAWSVLWGENGYTF.

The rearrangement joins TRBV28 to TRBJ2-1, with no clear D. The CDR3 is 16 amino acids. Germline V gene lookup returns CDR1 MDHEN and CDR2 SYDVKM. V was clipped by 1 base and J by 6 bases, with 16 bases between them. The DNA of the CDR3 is TGTGCCAGCAGTTTATTTGACTGGAGTCCGATCAATGAGCAGTTCTTC. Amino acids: CASSLFDWSPINEQFF.

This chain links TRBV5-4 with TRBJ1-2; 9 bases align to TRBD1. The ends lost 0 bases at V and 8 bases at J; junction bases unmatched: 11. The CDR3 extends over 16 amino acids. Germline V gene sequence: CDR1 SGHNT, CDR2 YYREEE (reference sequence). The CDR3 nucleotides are TGTGCCAGCAGCTTGGTAGGGTACCGGACAGGGGAAGGCTACACCTTC. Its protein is CASSLVGYRTGEGYTF.

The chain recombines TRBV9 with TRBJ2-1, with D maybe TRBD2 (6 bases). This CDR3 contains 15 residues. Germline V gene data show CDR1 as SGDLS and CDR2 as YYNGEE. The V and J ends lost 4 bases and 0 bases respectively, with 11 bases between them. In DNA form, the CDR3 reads TGTGCCAGCAGCCCGGAGGGATACTCCTACAATGAGCAGTTCTTC. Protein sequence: CASSPEGYSYNEQFF.

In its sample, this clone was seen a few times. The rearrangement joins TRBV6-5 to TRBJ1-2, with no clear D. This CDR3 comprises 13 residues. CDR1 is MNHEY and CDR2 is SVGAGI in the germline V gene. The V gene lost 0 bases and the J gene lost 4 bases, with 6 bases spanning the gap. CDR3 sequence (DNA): TGTGCCAGCAGTTACTCTTCCAGCTATGGCTACACCTTC. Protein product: CASSYSSSYGYTF.

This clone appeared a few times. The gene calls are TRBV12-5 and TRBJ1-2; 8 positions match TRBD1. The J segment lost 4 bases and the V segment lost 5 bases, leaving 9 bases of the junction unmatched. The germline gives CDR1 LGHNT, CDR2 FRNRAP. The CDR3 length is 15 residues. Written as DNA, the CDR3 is TGTGCTAGTGGTGTCTCGGGACAGGTCCCCTATGGCTACACCTTC. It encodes CASGVSGQVPYGYTF.

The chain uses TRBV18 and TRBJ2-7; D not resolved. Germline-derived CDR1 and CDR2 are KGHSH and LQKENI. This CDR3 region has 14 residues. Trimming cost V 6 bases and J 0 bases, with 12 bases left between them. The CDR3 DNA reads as TGTGCCAGCTCGGGCCAGTTAAGCTCCTACGAGCAGTACTTC. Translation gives CASSGQLSSYEQYF. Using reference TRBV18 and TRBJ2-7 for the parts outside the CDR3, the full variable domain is NAGVMQNPRHLVRRRGQEARLRCSPMKGHSHVYWYRQLPEEGLKFMVYLQKENIIDESGMPKERFSAEFPKEGPSILRIQQVVRGDSAAYFCASSGQLSSYEQYFGPGTRLTVT.

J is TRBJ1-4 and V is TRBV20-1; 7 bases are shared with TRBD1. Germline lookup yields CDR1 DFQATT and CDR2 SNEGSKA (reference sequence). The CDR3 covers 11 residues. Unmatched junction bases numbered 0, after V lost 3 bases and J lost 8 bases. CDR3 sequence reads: CSARGQEKLFF. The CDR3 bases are TGCAGTGCTAGGGGACAGGAAAAACTGTTTTTT.

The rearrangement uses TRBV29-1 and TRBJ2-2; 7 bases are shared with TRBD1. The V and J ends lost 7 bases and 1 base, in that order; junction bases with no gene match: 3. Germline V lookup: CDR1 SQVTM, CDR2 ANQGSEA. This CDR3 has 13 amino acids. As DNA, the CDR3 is TGCAGCGGACGGACAGGGAACACCGGGGAGCTGTTTTTT. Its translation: CSGRTGNTGELFF.